This T cell receptor beta chain is from a study of OX40 agonist ivuxolimab in advanced cancers. Generated by immunoSEQ multiplex PCR, the TCRdb table keeps only in-frame clones and is missing some. The sample lists under 85,000 clones; approximately 90% were seen once. V was clipped by 1 base and J by 9 bases, with 14 bases between them. Germline V gene lookup returns CDR1 SGHRS and CDR2 YFSETQ. The CDR3 spans 14 residues. This rearrangement joins TRBV5-1 to TRBJ2-1, with D maybe TRBD2 (6 bases). The sequencing here drew on CD4+ or CD8+ T cells sorted from blood, taken in a trial of the OX40 agonist ivuxolimab. This TCR came from an adult with an advanced solid tumor such as melanoma, head and neck, liver or kidney cancer. The CDR3 DNA reads as TGCGCCAGCAGCTTGCCGCTCGGGGGAGGTGAGCAGTTCTTC. Translated: CASSLPLGGGEQFF.